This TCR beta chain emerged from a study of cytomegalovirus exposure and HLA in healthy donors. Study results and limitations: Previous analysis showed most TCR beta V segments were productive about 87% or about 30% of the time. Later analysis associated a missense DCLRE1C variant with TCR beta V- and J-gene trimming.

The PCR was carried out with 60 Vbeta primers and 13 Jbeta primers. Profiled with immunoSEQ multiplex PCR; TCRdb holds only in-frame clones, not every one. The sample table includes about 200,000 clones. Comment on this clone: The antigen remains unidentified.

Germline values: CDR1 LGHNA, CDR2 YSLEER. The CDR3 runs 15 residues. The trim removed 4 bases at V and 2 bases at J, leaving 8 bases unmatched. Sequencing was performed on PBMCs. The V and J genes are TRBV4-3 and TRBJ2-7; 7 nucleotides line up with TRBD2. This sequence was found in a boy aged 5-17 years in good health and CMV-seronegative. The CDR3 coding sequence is TGCGCCAGCAGCCGTACGGGGGGTCAACCCTACGAGCAGTACTTC. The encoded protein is CASSRTGGQPYEQYF.